Listed below are T cell receptor beta chains from one sample, sequenced in a study of shared T cell receptors in the human thymus. Profiled with immunoSEQ multiplex PCR; TCRdb holds only in-frame clones, not every one. The table includes hundreds of thousands of clones, approximately 87% detected once. These records were also assigned to another study, of human thymus T cells.

The sequenced sample was thymocytes. These receptors all stem from a boy under two years old with a congenital heart defect. The CDR3 runs from the conserved cysteine through the conserved F or W.

V	J	CDR3
TRBV2	TRBJ2-7	CASSAPSGTYEQYF
TRBV27	TRBJ2-5	CASTATSPLGETQYF
TRBV7-9	TRBJ2-7	CASSFGQDYGEQYF
TRBV7-2	TRBJ1-5	CASSPRTGERGNQPQHF
TRBV21-1	TRBJ2-3	CASSKPPGTDTQYF
TRBV11-2	TRBJ1-1	CASSLVGRGLFF
TRBV11-2	TRBJ2-7	CASSLVVRLALYEQYF
TRBV30	TRBJ1-5	CAWSVYSNQPQHF
TRBV13	TRBJ1-2	CASSLWDRSNYGYTF
TRBV18	TRBJ2-5	CASSPRPTAIDRVQETQYF
TRBV11-2	TRBJ2-1	CASSSKTGDSYNEQFF
TRBV6-4	TRBJ2-1	CASSDSPPLSGSEQFF
TRBV11-2	TRBJ2-1	CASSPRLAGASYNEQFF
TRBV20-1	TRBJ1-4	CSAKGEKLFF
TRBV4-3	TRBJ1-4	CASSPRRGRDRGGEKLFF
TRBV5-6	TRBJ2-3	CASSLVSEGRVFF
TRBV19	TRBJ2-1	CASSIEGADNEQFF
TRBV4-3	TRBJ2-1	CASSQGLLAGGRGNEQFF
TRBV11-3	TRBJ1-2	CASSFQWVGAFNYGYTF
TRBV5-4	TRBJ2-2	CASSLGAGGVRDTGELFF
TRBV20-1	TRBJ2-7	CSAGHLREQYF
TRBV4-3	TRBJ2-7	CASSQKDDRGYEQYF
TRBV14	TRBJ2-7	CASSQDLTGTGFDEQYF
TRBV6-5	TRBJ2-7	CASSYRRESEQYF
TRBV27	TRBJ2-3	CASREDFGLAGGDTQYF
TRBV4-1	TRBJ2-7	CASSQGDWREDDTRSYEQYF
TRBV6-1	TRBJ2-3	CASSRTGPPTDTQYF
TRBV19	TRBJ1-2	CASSPQTGEGGYGYTF
TRBV10-2	TRBJ2-7	CASSEERESFEQYF
TRBV30	TRBJ2-3	CAWSVRLAGRHTQYF
TRBV7-6	TRBJ2-7	CASSLCSGASLYEQYF
TRBV4-3	TRBJ2-1	CASSLGLAGDEQFF
TRBV7-2	TRBJ2-1	CASSWTSGRENEQFF
TRBV7-8	TRBJ1-5	CASSWASNQPQHF
TRBV20-1	TRBJ2-3	CSATVRDTQYF
TRBV28	TRBJ2-2	CASSLGVAGGDTGELFF
TRBV15	TRBJ2-7	CATSRDSPRLAGAYEQYF
TRBV6-5	TRBJ1-2	CASTRGGGYTF
TRBV5-1	TRBJ2-5	CASSLEREEETQYF
TRBV10-1	TRBJ2-3	CASSYLAGGGTDTQYF
TRBV30	TRBJ2-2	CAAAPRTGELFF
TRBV25-1	TRBJ2-7	CASSDGLALGSEQYF
TRBV11-1	TRBJ2-7	CASSSLGRAAHEQYF
TRBV25-1	TRBJ2-7	CASSGQGEVEQYF
TRBV5-1	TRBJ2-2	CASSRTRANTGELFF
TRBV19	TRBJ2-1	CASSITGSYNEQFF
TRBV9	TRBJ2-7	CASSVGQGLIYEQYF
TRBV11-2	TRBJ2-2	CASSLGAGTGELFF
TRBV7-2	TRBJ2-7	CASSLGGRDRERYEQYF
TRBV4-3	TRBJ2-5	CASSQNGGLAGGETQYF
TRBV28	TRBJ1-2	CASSSDRTHGYTF
TRBV28	TRBJ2-1	CASSQYNEQFF
TRBV19	TRBJ1-2	CASTRGGLFDADYGYTF